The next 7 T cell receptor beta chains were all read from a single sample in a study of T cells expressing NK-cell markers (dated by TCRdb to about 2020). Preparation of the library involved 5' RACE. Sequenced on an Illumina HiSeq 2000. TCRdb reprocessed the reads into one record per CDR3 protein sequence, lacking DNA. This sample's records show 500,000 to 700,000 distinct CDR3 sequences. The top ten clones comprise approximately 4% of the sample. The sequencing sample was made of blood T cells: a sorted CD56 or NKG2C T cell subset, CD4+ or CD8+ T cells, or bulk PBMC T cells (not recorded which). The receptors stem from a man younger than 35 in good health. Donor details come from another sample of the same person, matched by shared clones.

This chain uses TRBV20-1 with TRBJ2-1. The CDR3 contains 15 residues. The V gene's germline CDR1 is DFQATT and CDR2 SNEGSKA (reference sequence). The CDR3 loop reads CSANLLGSSYNEQFF.

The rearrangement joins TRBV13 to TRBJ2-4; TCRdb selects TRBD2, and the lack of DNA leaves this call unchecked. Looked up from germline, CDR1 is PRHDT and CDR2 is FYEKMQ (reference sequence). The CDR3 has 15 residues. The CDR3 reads CASSLELAAGGLQYF. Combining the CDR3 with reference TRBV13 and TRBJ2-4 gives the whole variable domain AAGVIQSPRHLIKEKRETATLKCYPIPRHDTVYWYQQGPGQDPQFLISFYEKMQSDKGSIPDRFSAQQFSDYHSELNMSSLELGDSALYFCASSLELAAGGLQYFGAGTRLSVL.

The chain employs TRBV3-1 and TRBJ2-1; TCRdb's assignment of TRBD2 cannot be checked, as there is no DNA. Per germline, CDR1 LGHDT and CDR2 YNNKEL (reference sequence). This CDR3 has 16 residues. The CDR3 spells CASSQTAGGFYNEQFF.

CDR3: CASSFTGREQYF. J is TRBJ2-7 and V is TRBV11-3; absent DNA, TCRdb's TRBD1 call cannot be checked. There are 12 residues in the CDR3. Germline assignment: CDR1 SGHNT and CDR2 YENEEA. The whole variable domain, remainder taken from reference TRBV11-3 and TRBJ2-7, is EAGVVQSPRYKIIEKKQPVAFWCNPISGHNTLYWYLQNLGQGPELLIRYENEEAVDDSQLPKDRFSAERLKGVDSTLKIQPAELGDSAVYLCASSFTGREQYFGPGTRLTVT.

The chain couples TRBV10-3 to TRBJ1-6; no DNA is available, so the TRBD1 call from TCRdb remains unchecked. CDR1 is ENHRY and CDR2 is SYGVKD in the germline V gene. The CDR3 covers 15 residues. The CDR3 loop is CAISESTGGYSPLHF.

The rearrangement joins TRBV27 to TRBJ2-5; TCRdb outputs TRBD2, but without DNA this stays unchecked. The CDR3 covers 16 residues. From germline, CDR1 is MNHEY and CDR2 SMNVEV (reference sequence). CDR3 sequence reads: CASSVGTSGREETQYF.

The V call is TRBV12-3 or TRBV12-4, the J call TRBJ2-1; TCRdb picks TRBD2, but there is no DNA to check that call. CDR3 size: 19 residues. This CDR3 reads CASSPLGIGAGGTYNEQFF.